This T cell receptor beta chain was obtained from a study of cytomegalovirus exposure and HLA in healthy donors. Study context: HLA-typed donors were the source of about 85 million unique TCRs held in an early data release.

Findings of the study overall: In an earlier analysis, in fewer than 700 donors, most V segments appeared productive either ~87% or ~30% of the time. Sequencing artifact likely explains a cluster of highly shared sequence variants.

This clone came up once. Its target is not known. Trimming took 6 bases from V and 7 from J; bases not matched to a gene: 10. This CDR3 is built from 15 residues. Germline V lookup: CDR1 SGHVS, CDR2 FQNEAQ. PCR employed 60 Vbeta and 13 Jbeta primers. TCRdb's table, derived via immunoSEQ multiplex PCR, lists solely in-frame clones and lacks some. The sample lists around 110,000 clones; about 62% were seen once. Sequenced input: PBMCs. This clonotype was obtained from a woman between 35 and 50 years old in good health and CMV-seropositive. The chain combines TRBV7-8 with TRBJ2-1, with 9 bases identical to TRBD2. CDR3 amino acids: CASSSGGRALNEQFF. The CDR3 DNA reads TGTGCCAGCAGTTCGGGCGGGAGGGCACTAAATGAGCAGTTCTTC.